Presented here are 19 T cell receptor beta chains from one specimen sequenced in a study of cytomegalovirus exposure and HLA in healthy donors. Generated by immunoSEQ multiplex PCR, the TCRdb table keeps only in-frame clones and is missing some. This repertoire shows approximately 260,000 clones, approximately 83% found once; its top ten account for 0.95% to 1.5%. Source material: PBMCs. These receptors were taken from a woman in her 30s in good health and CMV-seropositive.

V is TRBV27 and J is TRBJ1-1; 8 nucleotides line up with TRBD1. CDR3 length: 14 amino acids. Germline assignment: CDR1 MNHEY and CDR2 SMNVEV (reference sequence). V shed 5 bases, J shed 6 bases, and the junction held 8 bases outside the gene matches. This chain's CDR3 is CASSRQQGGPEAFF. The CDR3 DNA follows: TGTGCCAGCAGTCGACAACAGGGGGGCCCTGAAGCTTTCTTT.

A few counts support this clone. The junction does not match germline at one end; this may be a read error. This chain connects TRBV2 to TRBJ2-4; no clear D. CDR1 is SNHLY, CDR2 FYNNEI, per germline. This CDR3 region has 11 residues. CDR3: CASSDWAGCDF. The DNA of the CDR3 is TGTGCCAGCAGTGACTGGGCAGGATGTGACTTC.

J is TRBJ1-1 and V is TRBV2; possible D gene TRBD1, 6 bases. The CDR3 runs to 15 residues. V was pared by 3 bases and J by 0 bases, with 11 bases between. The germline V gene encodes CDR1 SNHLY and CDR2 FYNNEI. CDR3 sequence (DNA): TGTGCCAGCAGTGACACCGGACAGATGAACACTGAAGCTTTCTTT. Protein: CASSDTGQMNTEAFF.

Only a few counts were recorded for this clone. The rearrangement uses TRBV19 and TRBJ1-2, with D unclear. The germline V gene encodes CDR1 LNHDA and CDR2 SQIVND (reference sequence). V was clipped by 9 bases and J by 6 bases, with 17 bases between them. This CDR3 spans 13 amino acids. In nucleotides, the CDR3 is TGTGCCAGCAAGCAGAGGGAGTCTGATGGCTACACCTTC. Translation gives CASKQRESDGYTF.

This clone was counted a single time. This chain connects TRBV19 to TRBJ2-7; 8 bases align to TRBD1. The V gene's germline CDR1 is LNHDA and CDR2 SQIVND (reference sequence). After removal of 7 bases from V and 1 base from J, the junction contained 3 bases not matched to a gene. The CDR3 is 13 residues long. The CDR3 DNA is TGTGCCAGTAAACAGGGGGTTTCCTACGAGCAGTACTTC. Encoded protein: CASKQGVSYEQYF. The full variable domain, completed using reference TRBV19 and TRBJ2-7, is DGGITQSPKYLFRKEGQNVTLSCEQNLNHDAMYWYRQDPGQGLRLIYYSQIVNDFQKGDIAEGYSVSREKKESFPLTVTSAQKNPTAFYLCASKQGVSYEQYFGPGTRLTVT.

CDR3: CANSGKTGATYEQYF. In DNA, the CDR3 is TGCGCCAACTCCGGTAAGACAGGAGCAACCTACGAGCAGTACTTC. The rearrangement joins TRBV5-1 to TRBJ2-7; D is perhaps TRBD1 (6 bases). The CDR3 covers 15 residues. V was shortened by 9 bases and J by 2 bases, with 21 bases between the two germline ends. Per the germline V gene, CDR1 is SGHRS and CDR2 is YFSETQ.

The rearrangement links TRBV5-1 to TRBJ2-3; D is unresolved. The CDR3 runs to 15 residues. Trimming shortened V by 2 bases and J by 2 bases, and 12 bases separated the two germline ends. Germline CDR1 and CDR2: SGHRS and YFSETQ. In DNA form, the CDR3 reads TGCGCCAGCAGCTTATCACAGACGGACACAGATACGCAGTATTTT. Its translation is CASSLSQTDTDTQYF.

This clone has only one observation. The J gene is TRBJ1-5, the V gene TRBV28; 7 positions match TRBD1. This CDR3 is 14 amino acids long. Germline trimming cut 5 bases from V and 3 bases from J; bases unmatched to any gene: 4. Germline loops: CDR1 MDHEN, CDR2 SYDVKM. In DNA, the CDR3 is TGTGCCAGCAGTCCGGGACAGCCCAATCAGCCCCAGCATTTT. Protein product: CASSPGQPNQPQHF.

The chain is built from TRBV5-1 and TRBJ2-7; 7 positions agree with TRBD1. V lost 4 bases to trimming and J lost 3 bases; unmatched junction nucleotides: 13. The CDR3 has 16 amino acids. The V gene's germline CDR1 is SGHRS and CDR2 YFSETQ. DNA of the CDR3: TGCGCCAGCAGCCCGGGCACAGGGGCGGTGGGCTACGAGCAGTACTTC. Translation gives CASSPGTGAVGYEQYF. The complete variable domain, with remaining parts taken from reference TRBV5-1 and TRBJ2-7, reads KAGVTQTPRYLIKTRGQQVTLSCSPISGHRSVSWYQQTPGQGLQFLFEYFSETQRNKGNFPGRFSGRQFSNSRSEMNVSTLELGDSALYLCASSPGTGAVGYEQYFGPGTRLTVT.

The chain is built from TRBV11-2 and TRBJ2-3; 10 nucleotides match TRBD2. The CDR3 is made up of 17 amino acids. The V gene end was trimmed by 0 bases and the J gene end by 2 bases; junction bases not matched to a gene: 5. Germline assignment: CDR1 SGHAT and CDR2 FQNNGV. Here the CDR3 reads CASSLDTLAGDTDTQYF. CDR3 DNA: TGTGCCAGCAGCTTAGATACGCTAGCGGGGGACACAGATACGCAGTATTTT.

The count of this clone is one. V usage is TRBV6-6 and J usage is TRBJ2-2, with D hard to call. The CDR3 length is 15 residues. The germline V gene has CDR1 MNHNY and CDR2 SVGAGI (reference sequence). V lost 4 bases, J lost 2 bases, and 11 bases lay in between. In DNA form, the CDR3 reads TGTGCCAGCAGTTCCGTCGGAGTCAACACCGGGGAGCTGTTTTTT. This translates into CASSSVGVNTGELFF.

The rearrangement uses TRBV2 and TRBJ2-2; 9 bases align to TRBD1. Trimming removed 7 bases from V and 5 bases from J; junction bases left unmatched: 5. The length of the CDR3 is 14 residues. Looked up from germline, CDR1 is SNHLY and CDR2 is FYNNEI. This CDR3 reads CASTGQGWTGELFF. The CDR3 DNA reads as TGTGCCAGCACGGGACAGGGTTGGACCGGGGAGCTGTTTTTT.

The chain is built from TRBV11-3 and TRBJ2-3, with 14 bases that match TRBD2. This CDR3 is 16 amino acids long. Germline V gene sequence: CDR1 SGHNT, CDR2 YENEEA. V lost 5 bases and J lost 5; bases outside the gene matches: 6. CDR3 region: CASSVGLAGDRDTQYF. The CDR3 DNA is TGTGCCAGCAGCGTGGGACTAGCGGGAGATAGAGATACGCAGTATTTT.

The CDR3 is CASSQSGTHSYEQYF. The CDR3, as DNA: TGTGCCAGCAGTCAAAGCGGGACCCACTCCTACGAGCAGTACTTC. This chain joins TRBV27 and TRBJ2-7, with TRBD2 identical over 7 bases. CDR1 is MNHEY and CDR2 is SMNVEV in the germline V gene (reference sequence). The length of the CDR3 is 15 residues. The junction had 7 bases not matched to a gene; V was cut back by 5 bases and J by 0 bases.

This clone was seen a few times. The chain is built from TRBV10-1 and TRBJ2-1; 9 positions match TRBD2. This CDR3 is built from 15 residues. The germline gives CDR1 WNHNN, CDR2 SYGVQD (reference sequence). With V trimmed by 2 bases and J by 7 bases, 6 bases remained unmatched. This CDR3 reads CASSETRLAANEQFF. DNA of the CDR3: TGCGCCAGCAGTGAGACGAGACTAGCGGCGAATGAGCAGTTCTTC.

The J gene is TRBJ2-1, the V gene TRBV19, with 9 bases that match TRBD2. Germline CDR1 and CDR2: LNHDA and SQIVND (reference sequence). This CDR3 spans 16 amino acids. Losses at the gene ends were 3 bases for V and 5 bases for J; bases not matched to a gene: 8. The CDR3 spells CASSILSSGIDNEQFF. Here the CDR3 DNA reads TGTGCCAGTAGTATCCTTTCTAGCGGGATTGACAATGAGCAGTTCTTC.

The chain uses TRBV28 and TRBJ2-3; 11 bases match TRBD2. V was clipped by 4 bases and J by 4 bases; unmatched bases: 1. The CDR3 consists of 14 residues. Germline V gene lookup returns CDR1 MDHEN and CDR2 SYDVKM. CDR3 sequence reads: CASSWGLAADTQYF. The CDR3 bases are TGTGCCAGCAGTTGGGGACTAGCGGCAGATACGCAGTATTTT.

The V call is TRBV5-6, the J call TRBJ1-2, with 7 nucleotides matching TRBD1. The CDR3 has 15 amino acids. V gave up 6 bases and J gave up 4 bases; unmatched junction bases: 12. CDR1 is SGHDT, CDR2 YYEEEE, per germline. The CDR3 nucleotides are TGTGCCAGCATCTTAATGACCACAGGGGTCTATGGCTACACCTTC. Its translation is CASILMTTGVYGYTF. Drawing the rest from reference TRBV5-6 and TRBJ1-2, the complete variable domain is DAGVTQSPTHLIKTRGQQVTLRCSPKSGHDTVSWYQQALGQGPQFIFQYYEEEERQRGNFPDRFSGHQFPNYSSELNVNALLLGDSALYLCASILMTTGVYGYTFGSGTRLTVV.

The chain couples TRBV27 to TRBJ1-2; 9 bases align to TRBD1. The CDR3 contains 15 residues. Germline trimming cut 3 bases from V and 4 bases from J; bases unmatched to any gene: 6. Looked up from germline, CDR1 is MNHEY and CDR2 is SMNVEV (reference sequence). CDR3 DNA: TGTGCCAGCAGTTTTTTGGGACAGGGCTTCTATGGCTACACCTTC. Its protein is CASSFLGQGFYGYTF.